The 4 T cell receptor beta chains presented below share a single source sample, sequenced in a study of a mutant IDH1 vaccine in newly diagnosed glioma. Time point meaning: baseline, week 1 (first vaccination visit). The treatment was: pre-vaccination baseline after standard-of-care therapy. Repertoires were generated with immunoSEQ multiplex PCR, while TCRdb's copy carries only in-frame clones and drops some. Of around 92,000 clones in the sample, roughly 80% are singletons; the top ten hold approximately 7.4%. Sequencing used PBMCs, obtained from a glioma patient treated with radiotherapy, temozolomide or both. Receptors were obtained from a woman between 45 and 65 years old with glioma.

This chain connects TRBV5-1 to TRBJ2-5, with 8 bases that match TRBD1. Germline values: CDR1 SGHRS, CDR2 YFSETQ. This CDR3 comprises 14 residues. Unmatched junction bases numbered 5, after V lost 3 bases and J lost 4 bases. The CDR3 bases are TGCGCCAGCAGCTCAGGACAGGGTTTAGAGACCCAGTACTTC. It is translated as CASSSGQGLETQYF.

V and J are TRBV11-1 and TRBJ2-7; TRBD1 matches 8 bases. This CDR3 has 15 residues. The V segment lost 5 bases and the J segment 1 base; nucleotides outside the gene matches: 7. Germline V gene sequence: CDR1 SGHAT, CDR2 FQDESV (reference sequence). In DNA form, the CDR3 reads TGTGCCAGCAGCCCGGACAGGGCGGAATCCTACGAGCAGTACTTC. Encoded protein: CASSPDRAESYEQYF.

This chain links TRBV6-4 with TRBJ2-3, with 15 nucleotides matching TRBD2. V shed 0 bases and J 5 bases; nucleotides not matched to a gene: 3. This CDR3 is built from 17 residues. The germline CDR1 and CDR2 sequences are MRHNA and SNTAGT. CDR3 nucleotide sequence: TGTGCCAGCAGTGACTCGGGGACTAGCGGGGGGATAGATACGCAGTATTTT. It encodes CASSDSGTSGGIDTQYF.

This rearrangement joins TRBV18 to TRBJ1-2; TRBD1 matches 9 bases. Trimming removed 3 bases from V and 7 bases from J; junction bases left unmatched: 6. Germline V CDR1 and CDR2: KGHSH, LQKENI. The CDR3 loop spans 14 amino acids. CDR3 region: CASSPGQGLIGYTF. CDR3 sequence (DNA): TGTGCCAGCTCACCCGGACAGGGGCTTATTGGCTACACCTTC.